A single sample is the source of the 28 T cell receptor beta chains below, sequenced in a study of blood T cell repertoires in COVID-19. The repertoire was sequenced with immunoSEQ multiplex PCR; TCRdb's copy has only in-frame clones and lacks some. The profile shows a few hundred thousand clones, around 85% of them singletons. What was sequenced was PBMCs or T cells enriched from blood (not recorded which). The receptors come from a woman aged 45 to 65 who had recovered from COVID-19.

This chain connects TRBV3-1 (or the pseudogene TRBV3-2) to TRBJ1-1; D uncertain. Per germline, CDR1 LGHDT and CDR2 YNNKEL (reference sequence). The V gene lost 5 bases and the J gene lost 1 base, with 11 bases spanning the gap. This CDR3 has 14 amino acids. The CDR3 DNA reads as TGTGCCAGCAGCTTTGGACTCGAGAACACTGAAGCTTTCTTT. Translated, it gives CASSFGLENTEAFF.

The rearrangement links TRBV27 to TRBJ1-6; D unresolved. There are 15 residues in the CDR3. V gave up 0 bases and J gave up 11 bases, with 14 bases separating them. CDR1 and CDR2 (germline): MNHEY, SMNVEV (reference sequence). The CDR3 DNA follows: TGTGCCAGCAGTTTATCCAGGCAGGCTTTACCACCCCTCCACTTT. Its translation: CASSLSRQALPPLHF.

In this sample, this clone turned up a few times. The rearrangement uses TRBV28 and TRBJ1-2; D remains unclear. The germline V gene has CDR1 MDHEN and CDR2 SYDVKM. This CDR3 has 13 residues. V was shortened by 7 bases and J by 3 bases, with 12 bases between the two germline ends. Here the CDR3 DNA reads TGTGCCAGCAACCTGGTGGGAGACTATGGCTACACCTTC. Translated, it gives CASNLVGDYGYTF.

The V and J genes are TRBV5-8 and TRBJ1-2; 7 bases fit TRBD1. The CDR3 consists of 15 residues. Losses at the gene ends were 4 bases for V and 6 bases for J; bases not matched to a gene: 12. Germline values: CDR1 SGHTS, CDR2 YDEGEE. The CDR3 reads CASSRGTAGVDGYTF. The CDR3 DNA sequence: TGTGCCAGCAGCAGAGGGACAGCCGGTGTGGATGGCTACACCTTC.

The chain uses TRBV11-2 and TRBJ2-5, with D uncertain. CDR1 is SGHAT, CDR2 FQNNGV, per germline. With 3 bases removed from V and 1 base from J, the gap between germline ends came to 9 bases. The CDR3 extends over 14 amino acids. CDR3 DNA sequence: TGTGCCAGCAGCTTTTCTAATATCCAAGAGACCCAGTACTTC. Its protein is CASSFSNIQETQYF. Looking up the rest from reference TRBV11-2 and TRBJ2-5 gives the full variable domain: EAGVAQSPRYKIIEKRQSVAFWCNPISGHATLYWYQQILGQGPKLLIQFQNNGVVDDSQLPKDRFSAERLKGVDSTLKIQPAKLEDSAVYLCASSFSNIQETQYFGPGTRLLVL.

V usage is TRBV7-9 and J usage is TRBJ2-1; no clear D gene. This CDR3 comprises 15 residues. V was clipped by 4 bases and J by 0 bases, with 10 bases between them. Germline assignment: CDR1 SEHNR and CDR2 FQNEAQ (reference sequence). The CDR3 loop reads CASSYYRSSYNEQFF. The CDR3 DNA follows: TGTGCCAGCAGCTACTACCGATCCTCCTACAATGAGCAGTTCTTC.

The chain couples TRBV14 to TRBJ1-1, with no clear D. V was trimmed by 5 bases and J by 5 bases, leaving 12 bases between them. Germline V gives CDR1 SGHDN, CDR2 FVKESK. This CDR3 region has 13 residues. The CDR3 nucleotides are TGTGCCAGCAGCGCAGTAAGAGGGACTGAAGCTTTCTTT. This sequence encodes CASSAVRGTEAFF.

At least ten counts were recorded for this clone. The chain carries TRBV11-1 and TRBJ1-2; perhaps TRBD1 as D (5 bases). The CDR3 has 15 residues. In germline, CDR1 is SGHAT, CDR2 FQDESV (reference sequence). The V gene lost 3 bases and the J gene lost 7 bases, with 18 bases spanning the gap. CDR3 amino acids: CASSFGQGTPSGYTF. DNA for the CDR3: TGTGCCAGCAGCTTCGGACAAGGGACTCCCTCTGGCTACACCTTC.

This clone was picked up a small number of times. CDR3 nucleotides: TGTGCCAGCAGTGGAGTTTATAATTCACCCCTCCACTTT. It encodes CASSGVYNSPLHF. The chain recombines TRBV2 with TRBJ1-6; D not certain. The CDR3 loop spans 13 amino acids. Trimming removed 4 bases from V and 4 bases from J, with 5 bases in between. From germline, CDR1 is SNHLY and CDR2 FYNNEI.

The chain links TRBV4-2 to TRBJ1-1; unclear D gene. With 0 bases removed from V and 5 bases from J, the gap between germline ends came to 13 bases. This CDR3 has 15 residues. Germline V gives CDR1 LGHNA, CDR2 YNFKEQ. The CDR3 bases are TGTGCCAGCAGCCAAGATTTGGCGGCCCGAACTGAAGCTTTCTTT. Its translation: CASSQDLAARTEAFF.

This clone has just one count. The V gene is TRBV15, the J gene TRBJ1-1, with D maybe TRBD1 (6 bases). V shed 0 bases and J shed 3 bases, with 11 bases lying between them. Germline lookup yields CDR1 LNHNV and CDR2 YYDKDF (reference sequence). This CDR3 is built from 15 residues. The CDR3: CATSREQGSDTEAFF. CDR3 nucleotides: TGTGCCACCAGCAGAGAACAGGGCTCGGACACTGAAGCTTTCTTT.

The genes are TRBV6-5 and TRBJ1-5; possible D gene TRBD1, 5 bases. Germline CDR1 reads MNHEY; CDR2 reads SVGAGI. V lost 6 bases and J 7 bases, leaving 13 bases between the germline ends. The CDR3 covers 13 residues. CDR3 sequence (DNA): TGTGCCAGCAGCCAAATAGGGGTCCAGCCCCAGCATTTT. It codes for CASSQIGVQPQHF.

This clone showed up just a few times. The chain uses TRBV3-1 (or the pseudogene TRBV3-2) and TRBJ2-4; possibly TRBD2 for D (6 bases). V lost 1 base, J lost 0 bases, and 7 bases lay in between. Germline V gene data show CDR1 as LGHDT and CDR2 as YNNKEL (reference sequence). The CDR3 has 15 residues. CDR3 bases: TGTGCCAGCAGCCAAGCGGGGGTAGCCAAAAACATTCAGTACTTC. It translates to CASSQAGVAKNIQYF.

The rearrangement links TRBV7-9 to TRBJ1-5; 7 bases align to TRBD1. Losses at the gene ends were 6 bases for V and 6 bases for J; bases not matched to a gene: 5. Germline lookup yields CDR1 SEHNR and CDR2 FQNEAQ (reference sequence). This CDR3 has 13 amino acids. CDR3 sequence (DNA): TGTGCCAGCAGTAGGGCAGGGGGTCAGCCCCAGCATTTT. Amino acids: CASSRAGGQPQHF.

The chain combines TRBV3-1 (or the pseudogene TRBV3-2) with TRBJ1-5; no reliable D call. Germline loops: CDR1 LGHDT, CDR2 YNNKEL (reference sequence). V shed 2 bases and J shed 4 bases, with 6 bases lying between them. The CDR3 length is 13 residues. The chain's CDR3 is CASSQSGNQPQHF. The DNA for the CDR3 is TGTGCCAGCAGCCAATCCGGGAATCAGCCCCAGCATTTT.

The CDR3 region is CAWSASGNKNIQYF. CDR3 bases: TGTGCCTGGAGTGCTAGCGGGAATAAAAACATTCAGTACTTC. This sequence joins TRBV30 and TRBJ2-4; TRBD2 agrees at 9 bases. The V gene's germline CDR1 is GTSNPN and CDR2 SVGIG (reference sequence). CDR3 size: 14 residues. V lost 1 base, J lost 4 bases, and 2 bases stayed unmatched.

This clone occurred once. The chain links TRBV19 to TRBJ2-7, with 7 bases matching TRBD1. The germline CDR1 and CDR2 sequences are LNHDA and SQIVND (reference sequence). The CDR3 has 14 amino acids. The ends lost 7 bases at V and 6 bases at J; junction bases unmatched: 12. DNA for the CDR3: TGTGCCAGTACCGACAGGGCCGGGGCCGGCGAGCAGTACTTC. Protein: CASTDRAGAGEQYF.

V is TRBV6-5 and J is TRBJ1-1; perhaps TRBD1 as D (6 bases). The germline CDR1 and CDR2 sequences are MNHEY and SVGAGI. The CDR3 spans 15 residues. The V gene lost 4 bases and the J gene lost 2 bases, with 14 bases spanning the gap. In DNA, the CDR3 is TGTGCCAGCAGTTTAGGGGGGGCAGGAAACACTGAAGCTTTCTTT. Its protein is CASSLGGAGNTEAFF.

CDR3 amino acids: CASNRPGQHSGANVLTF. The CDR3 DNA reads as TGTGCCAGCAACCGTCCGGGACAGCACTCTGGGGCCAACGTCCTGACTTTC. The V and J genes are TRBV28 and TRBJ2-6, with 7 bases that match TRBD1. With 7 bases clipped from V and 0 bases from J, the junction kept 9 bases outside the gene matches. This CDR3 spans 17 amino acids. Germline CDR1 reads MDHEN; CDR2 reads SYDVKM.

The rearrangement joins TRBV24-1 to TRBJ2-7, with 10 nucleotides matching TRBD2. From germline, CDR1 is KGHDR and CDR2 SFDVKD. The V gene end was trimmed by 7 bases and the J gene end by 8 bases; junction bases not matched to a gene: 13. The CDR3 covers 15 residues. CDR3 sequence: CATRTVAGGNGKQYF. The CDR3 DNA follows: TGTGCCACCAGGACCGTAGCGGGGGGAAATGGGAAGCAGTACTTC.

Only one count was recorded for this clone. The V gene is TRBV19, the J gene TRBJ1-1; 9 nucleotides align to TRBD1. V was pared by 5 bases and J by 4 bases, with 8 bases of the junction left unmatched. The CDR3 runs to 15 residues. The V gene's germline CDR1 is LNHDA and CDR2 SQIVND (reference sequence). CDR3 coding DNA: TGTGCCAGTAGTTTACAGGGGGCGGGGAGCACTGAAGCTTTCTTT. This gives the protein CASSLQGAGSTEAFF. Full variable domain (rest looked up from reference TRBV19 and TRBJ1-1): DGGITQSPKYLFRKEGQNVTLSCEQNLNHDAMYWYRQDPGQGLRLIYYSQIVNDFQKGDIAEGYSVSREKKESFPLTVTSAQKNPTAFYLCASSLQGAGSTEAFFGQGTRLTVV.

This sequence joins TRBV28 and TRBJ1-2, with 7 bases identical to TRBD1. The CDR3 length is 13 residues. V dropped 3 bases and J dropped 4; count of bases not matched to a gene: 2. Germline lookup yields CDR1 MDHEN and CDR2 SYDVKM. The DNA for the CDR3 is TGTGCCAGCAGTTTTAACAGGGGCTATGGCTACACCTTC. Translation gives CASSFNRGYGYTF.

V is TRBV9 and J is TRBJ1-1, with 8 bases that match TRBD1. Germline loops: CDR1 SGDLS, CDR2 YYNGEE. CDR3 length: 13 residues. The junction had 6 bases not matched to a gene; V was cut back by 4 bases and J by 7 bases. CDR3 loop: CASSPGTGNEAFF. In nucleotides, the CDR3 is TGTGCCAGCAGCCCCGGGACAGGTAATGAAGCTTTCTTT.

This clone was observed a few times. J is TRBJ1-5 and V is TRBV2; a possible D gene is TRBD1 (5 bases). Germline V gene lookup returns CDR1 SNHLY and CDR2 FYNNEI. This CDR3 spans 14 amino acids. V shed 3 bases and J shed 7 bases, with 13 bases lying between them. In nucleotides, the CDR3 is TGTGCCAGCAGTGACCGATCAGGGTACCAGCCCCAGCATTTT. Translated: CASSDRSGYQPQHF.

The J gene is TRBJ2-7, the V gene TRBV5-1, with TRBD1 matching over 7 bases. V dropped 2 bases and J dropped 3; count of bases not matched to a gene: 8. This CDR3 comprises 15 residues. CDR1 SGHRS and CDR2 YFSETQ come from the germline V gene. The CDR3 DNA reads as TGCGCCAGCAGCTTTGATCCGGGACAGAACTACGAGCAGTACTTC. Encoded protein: CASSFDPGQNYEQYF.

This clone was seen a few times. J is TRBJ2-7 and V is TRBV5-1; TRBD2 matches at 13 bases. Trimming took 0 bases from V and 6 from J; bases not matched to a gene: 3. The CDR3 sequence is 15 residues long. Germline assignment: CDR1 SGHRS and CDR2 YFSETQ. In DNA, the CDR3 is TGCGCCAGCAGCTTGGACTGGACTAGCGGGAGCGAGCAGTACTTC. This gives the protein CASSLDWTSGSEQYF.

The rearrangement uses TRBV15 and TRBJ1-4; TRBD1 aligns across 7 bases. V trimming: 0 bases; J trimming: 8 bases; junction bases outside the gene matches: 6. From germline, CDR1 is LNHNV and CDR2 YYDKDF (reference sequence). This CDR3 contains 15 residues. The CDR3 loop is CATSRDLQGIEKLFF. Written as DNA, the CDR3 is TGTGCCACCAGCAGAGATTTACAGGGGATAGAAAAACTGTTTTTT.

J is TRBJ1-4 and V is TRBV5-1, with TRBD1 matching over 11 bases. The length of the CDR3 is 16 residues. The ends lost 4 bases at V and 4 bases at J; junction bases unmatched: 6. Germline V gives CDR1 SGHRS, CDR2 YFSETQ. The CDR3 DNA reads TGCGCCAGCAGCCCGGGGACAGGGGGTGGTAATGAAAAACTGTTTTTT. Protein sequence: CASSPGTGGGNEKLFF.